The T cell receptor (beta chain) described here comes from a study of beta chain features in type 1 diabetes. CDR1 and CDR2 (germline): GTSNPN, SVGIG (reference sequence). The CDR3 runs to 16 residues. What was sequenced were expressed TCRB transcripts, since all of the isolated RNA had been reverse transcribed. Assay used: immunoSEQ multiplex PCR; TCRdb lists only in-frame clones, some missing. The table includes more than 200,000 clones, approximately 16% detected once. Whole-study findings and limits: Sequencing used cDNA, and cells with high TCR expression could therefore be over-represented. Among patients with Type 1 diabetes, TCRB CDR3s were moderately but significantly shorter in every one of the four CD4+ subsets. PCR might favor shorter templates, equally in patients and controls.

As regards this clone: The target antigen is unknown.

The sequenced sample was naive CD4+ T cells from blood. The sequence was obtained from a man younger than 45 with type 1 diabetes. The chain has TRBV30 and TRBJ1-4; possible D gene TRBD1, 6 bases. The CDR3 sequence is CAHEGGASGRPEKLFF. In DNA form, the CDR3 reads TGTGCACACGAAGGGGGGGCCTCTGGCAGACCGGAAAAACTGTTTTTT.